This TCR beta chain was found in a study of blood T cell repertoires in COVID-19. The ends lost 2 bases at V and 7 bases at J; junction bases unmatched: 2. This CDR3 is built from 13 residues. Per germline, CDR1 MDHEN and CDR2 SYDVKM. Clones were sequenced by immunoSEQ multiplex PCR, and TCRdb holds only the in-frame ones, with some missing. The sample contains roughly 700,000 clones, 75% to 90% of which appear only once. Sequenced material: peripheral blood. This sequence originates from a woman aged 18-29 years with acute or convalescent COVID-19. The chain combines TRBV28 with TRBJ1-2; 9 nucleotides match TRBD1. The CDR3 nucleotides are TGTGCCAGCAGTTTAGACAGGGGGGGTGGCTACACCTTC. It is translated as CASSLDRGGGYTF.